The T cell receptor beta chain described here comes from a study of neurological immune-mediated disorders. Study-level findings and limits: CDR3 amino acid sequences found in expanded clones were never shared across subjects, suggesting private repertoires in all groups.

Time point described: longitudinal time-point 3. PBMCs stored at -80 C, numbering 2 million, were the origin of the unsorted libraries. The sample holds a few counts of this clonotype. Antigen specificity is unknown. The CDR3 covers 14 residues. The germline V gene has CDR1 SGHRS and CDR2 YFSETQ. V lost 0 bases and J lost 7, with 10 bases in between. The cDNA was produced through 5'RACE with 10-nucleotide random UMIs. One entry per CDR3 protein results from TCRdb running MiXCR on the 5' RACE reads. This table has roughly 50,000 distinct CDR3 sequences, roughly an eighth appearing once. This TCR was sampled from a male donor with HTLV-1-associated myelopathy (HAM/TSP). Sequencing was performed on PBMCs. J is TRBJ1-4 and V is TRBV5-1, with TRBD1 as a possible D gene (5 bases). CDR3 DNA: TGCGCCAGCAGCTTGGGTAGGGGCGGTGAAAAACTGTTTTTT. Protein: CASSLGRGGEKLFF. The whole variable domain, filled in from reference TRBV5-1 and TRBJ1-4, reads KAGVTQTPRYLIKTRGQQVTLSCSPISGHRSVSWYQQTPGQGLQFLFEYFSETQRNKGNFPGRFSGRQFSNSRSEMNVSTLELGDSALYLCASSLGRGGEKLFFGSGTQLSVL.